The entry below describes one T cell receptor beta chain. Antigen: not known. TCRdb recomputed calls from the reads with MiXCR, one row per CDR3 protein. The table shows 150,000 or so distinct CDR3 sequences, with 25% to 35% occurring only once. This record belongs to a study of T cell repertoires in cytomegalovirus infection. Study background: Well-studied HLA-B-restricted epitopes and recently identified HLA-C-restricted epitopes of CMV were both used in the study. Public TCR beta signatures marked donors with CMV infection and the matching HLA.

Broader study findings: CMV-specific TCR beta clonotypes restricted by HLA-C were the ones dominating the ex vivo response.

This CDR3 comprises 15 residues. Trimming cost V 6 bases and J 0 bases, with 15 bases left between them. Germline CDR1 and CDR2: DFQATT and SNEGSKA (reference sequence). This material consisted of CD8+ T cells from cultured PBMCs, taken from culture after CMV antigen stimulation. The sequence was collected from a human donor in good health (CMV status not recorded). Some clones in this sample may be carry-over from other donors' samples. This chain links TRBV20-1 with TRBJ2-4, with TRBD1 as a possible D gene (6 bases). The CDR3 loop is CSAKDSELAKNIQYF. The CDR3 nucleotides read TGCAGTGCAAAGGACAGTGAGCTAGCCAAAAACATTCAGTACTTC.